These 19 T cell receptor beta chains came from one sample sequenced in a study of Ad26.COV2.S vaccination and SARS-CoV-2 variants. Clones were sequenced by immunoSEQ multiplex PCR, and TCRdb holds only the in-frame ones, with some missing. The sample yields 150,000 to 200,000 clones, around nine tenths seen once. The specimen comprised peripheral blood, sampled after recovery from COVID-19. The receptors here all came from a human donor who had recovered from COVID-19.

The CDR3 region is CASSWSGQGNSPLHF. The CDR3 region has the DNA TGTGCCAGCAGTTGGAGCGGTCAGGGAAATTCACCCCTCCACTTT. The chain couples TRBV27 to TRBJ1-6, with TRBD1 as a possible D gene (5 bases). V was shortened by 4 bases and J by 7 bases, with 14 bases between the two germline ends. CDR3 length: 15 residues. Germline V gene data show CDR1 as MNHEY and CDR2 as SMNVEV (reference sequence).

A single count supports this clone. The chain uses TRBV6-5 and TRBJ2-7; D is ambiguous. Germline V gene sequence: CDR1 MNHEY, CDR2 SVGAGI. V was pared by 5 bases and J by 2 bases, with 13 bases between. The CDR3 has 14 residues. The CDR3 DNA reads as TGTGCCAGCAGTCCCAATTTGAGGCCCTACGAGCAGTACTTC. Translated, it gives CASSPNLRPYEQYF.

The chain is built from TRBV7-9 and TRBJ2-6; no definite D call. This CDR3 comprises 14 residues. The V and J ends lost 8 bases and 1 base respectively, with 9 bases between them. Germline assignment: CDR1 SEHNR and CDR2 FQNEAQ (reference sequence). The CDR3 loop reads CASLPRSGANVLTF. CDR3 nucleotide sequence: TGTGCCAGCCTCCCTCGATCTGGGGCCAACGTCCTGACTTTC.

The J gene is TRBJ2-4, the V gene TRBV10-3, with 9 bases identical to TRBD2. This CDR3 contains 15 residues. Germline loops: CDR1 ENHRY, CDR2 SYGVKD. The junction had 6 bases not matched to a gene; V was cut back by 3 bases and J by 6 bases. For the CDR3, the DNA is TGTGCCATCAGTGAATATAGCGGGGGCGTAAACATTCAGTACTTC. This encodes CAISEYSGGVNIQYF.

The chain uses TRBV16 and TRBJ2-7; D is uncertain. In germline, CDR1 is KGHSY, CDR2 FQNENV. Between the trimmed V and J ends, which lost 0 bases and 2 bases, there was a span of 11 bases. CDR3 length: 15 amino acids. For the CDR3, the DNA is TGTGCCAGCAGCCAATCCCCCTTCTTGGCCTACGAGCAGTACTTC. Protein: CASSQSPFLAYEQYF.

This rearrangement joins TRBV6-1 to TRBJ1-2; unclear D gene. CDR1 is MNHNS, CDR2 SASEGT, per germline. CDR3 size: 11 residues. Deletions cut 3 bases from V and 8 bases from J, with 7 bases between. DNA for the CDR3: TGTGCCAGCAGTGACACCATAGGCTACACCTTC. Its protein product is CASSDTIGYTF.

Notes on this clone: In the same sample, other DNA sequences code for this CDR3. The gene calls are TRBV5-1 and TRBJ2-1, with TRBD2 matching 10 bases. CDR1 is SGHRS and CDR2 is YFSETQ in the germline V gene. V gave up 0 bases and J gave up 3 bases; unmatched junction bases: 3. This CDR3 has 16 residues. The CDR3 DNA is TGCGCCAGCAGCTTGGTATCTAGCGGGAGCTACAATGAGCAGTTCTTC. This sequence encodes CASSLVSSGSYNEQFF. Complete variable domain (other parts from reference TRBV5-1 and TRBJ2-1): KAGVTQTPRYLIKTRGQQVTLSCSPISGHRSVSWYQQTPGQGLQFLFEYFSETQRNKGNFPGRFSGRQFSNSRSEMNVSTLELGDSALYLCASSLVSSGSYNEQFFGPGTRLTVL.

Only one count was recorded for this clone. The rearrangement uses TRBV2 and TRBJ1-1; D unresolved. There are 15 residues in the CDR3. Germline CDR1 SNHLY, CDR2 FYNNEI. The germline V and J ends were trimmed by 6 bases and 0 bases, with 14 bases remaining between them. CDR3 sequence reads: CASRLSDKVNTEAFF. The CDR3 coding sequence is TGTGCCAGCAGGTTGTCAGATAAGGTGAACACTGAAGCTTTCTTT.

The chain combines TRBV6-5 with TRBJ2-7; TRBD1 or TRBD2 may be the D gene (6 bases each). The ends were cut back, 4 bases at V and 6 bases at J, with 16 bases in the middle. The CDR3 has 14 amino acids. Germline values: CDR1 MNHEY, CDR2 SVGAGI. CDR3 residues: CASSSRGGPREQYF. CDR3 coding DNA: TGTGCCAGCAGTTCACGAGGGGGGCCTCGCGAGCAGTACTTC.

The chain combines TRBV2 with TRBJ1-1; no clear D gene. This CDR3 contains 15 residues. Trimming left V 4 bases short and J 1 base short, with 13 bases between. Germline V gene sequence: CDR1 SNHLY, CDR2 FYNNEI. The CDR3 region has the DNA TGTGCCAGCAGTGTAAAGGGCAGGTCGAACACTGAAGCTTTCTTT. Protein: CASSVKGRSNTEAFF.

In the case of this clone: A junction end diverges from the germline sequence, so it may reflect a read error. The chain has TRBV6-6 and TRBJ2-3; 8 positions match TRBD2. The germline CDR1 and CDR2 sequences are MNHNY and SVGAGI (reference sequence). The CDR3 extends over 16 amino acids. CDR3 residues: CASSGRGGGAAGTQNF. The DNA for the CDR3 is TGTGCCAGCAGTGGCCGGGGGGGCGGGGCTGCCGGAACGCAGAATTTT.

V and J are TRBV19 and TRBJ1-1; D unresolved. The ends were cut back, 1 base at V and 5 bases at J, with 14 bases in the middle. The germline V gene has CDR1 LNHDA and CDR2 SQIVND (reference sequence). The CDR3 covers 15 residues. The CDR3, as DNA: TGTGCCAGTAGTATAGTCGGGTATCGGGGAACTGAAGCTTTCTTT. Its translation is CASSIVGYRGTEAFF.

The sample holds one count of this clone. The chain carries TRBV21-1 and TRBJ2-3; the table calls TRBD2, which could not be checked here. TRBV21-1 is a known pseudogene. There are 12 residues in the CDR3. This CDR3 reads CASRPERDTQYF. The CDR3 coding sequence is TGTGCCAGCAGGCCCGAGAGAGATACGCAGTATTTT.

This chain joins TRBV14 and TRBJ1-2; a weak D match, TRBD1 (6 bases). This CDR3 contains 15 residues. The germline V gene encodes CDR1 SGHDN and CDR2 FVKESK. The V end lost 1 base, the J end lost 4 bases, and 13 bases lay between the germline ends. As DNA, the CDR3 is TGTGCCAGCAGCCAAGGTTGGGGGGCAGGCTATGGCTACACCTTC. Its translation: CASSQGWGAGYGYTF.

In nucleotides, the CDR3 is TGTGCCAGCAGCTTAGGCGGGAGCTCCTACGAGCAGTACTTC. Residues: CASSLGGSSYEQYF. The rearrangement links TRBV11-3 to TRBJ2-7; 7 nucleotides agree with TRBD2. Losses at the gene ends were 1 base for V and 0 bases for J; bases not matched to a gene: 0. Germline V lookup: CDR1 SGHNT, CDR2 YENEEA. The CDR3 is 14 residues long.

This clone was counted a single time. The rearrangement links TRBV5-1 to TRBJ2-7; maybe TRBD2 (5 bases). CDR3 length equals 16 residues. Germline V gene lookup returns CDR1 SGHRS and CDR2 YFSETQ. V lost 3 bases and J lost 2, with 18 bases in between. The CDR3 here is CASSSLGGSETYEQYF. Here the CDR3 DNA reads TGCGCCAGCAGCTCCCTTGGCGGTAGCGAAACCTACGAGCAGTACTTC.

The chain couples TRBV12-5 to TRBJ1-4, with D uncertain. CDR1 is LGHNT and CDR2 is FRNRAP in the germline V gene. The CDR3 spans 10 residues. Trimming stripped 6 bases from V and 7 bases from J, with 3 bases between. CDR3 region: CASGREKLFF. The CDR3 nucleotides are TGTGCTAGTGGACGTGAAAAACTGTTTTTT.

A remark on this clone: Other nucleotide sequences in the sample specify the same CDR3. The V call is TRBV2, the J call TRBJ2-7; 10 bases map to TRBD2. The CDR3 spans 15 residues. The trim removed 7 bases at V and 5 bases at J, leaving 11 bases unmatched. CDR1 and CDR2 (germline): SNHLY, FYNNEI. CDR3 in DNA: TGTGCCAGCAAGGGTCGGAGCGGGAGGGCCGACGAGCAGTACTTC. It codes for CASKGRSGRADEQYF.

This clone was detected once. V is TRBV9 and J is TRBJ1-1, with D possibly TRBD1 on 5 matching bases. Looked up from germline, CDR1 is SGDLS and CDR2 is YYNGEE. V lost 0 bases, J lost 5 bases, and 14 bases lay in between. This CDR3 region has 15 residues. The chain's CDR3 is CASSVDAGTSTEAFF. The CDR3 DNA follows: TGTGCCAGCAGCGTAGACGCAGGGACGTCTACTGAAGCTTTCTTT. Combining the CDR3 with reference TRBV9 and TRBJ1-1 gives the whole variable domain DSGVTQTPKHLITATGQRVTLRCSPRSGDLSVYWYQQSLDQGLQFLIQYYNGEERAKGNILERFSAQQFPDLHSELNLSSLELGDSALYFCASSVDAGTSTEAFFGQGTRLTVV.